Presented here are 20 T cell receptor beta chains from one specimen sequenced in a study of CD8+ T cells in alopecia areata. cDNA prepared by RNA extraction and subsequent reverse transcription served as the template for sequencing. Profiled with immunoSEQ multiplex PCR; TCRdb holds only in-frame clones, not every one. The table has some 130,000 clones, approximately 49% seen once; the top ten hold 15% to 20%. The specimen was CD8+ T cells sorted from blood, collected at week 0. Source of these receptors: a human donor with alopecia areata.

The J gene is TRBJ2-7, the V gene TRBV30; D unclear. Trimming stripped 4 bases from V and 4 bases from J, with 14 bases between. Germline CDR1 GTSNPN, CDR2 SVGIG (reference sequence). This CDR3 region has 13 residues. The CDR3 sequence: CAWMRPDTYEQYF. The CDR3 DNA is TGTGCCTGGATGCGGCCCGACACTTACGAGCAGTACTTC.

The rearrangement uses TRBV9 and TRBJ1-5, with a tentative D call TRBD1 (6 bases). V was clipped by 6 bases and J by 0 bases, with 22 bases between them. The CDR3 sequence is 18 residues long. Germline-derived CDR1 and CDR2 are SGDLS and YYNGEE. CDR3 sequence (DNA): TGTGCCAGCATATCCCCGAGGGGACAACCCCCTAGCAATCAGCCCCAGCATTTT. The encoded protein is CASISPRGQPPSNQPQHF.

This clone turned up a few times. The sample contains more than one DNA sequence encoding this CDR3. The chain uses TRBV19 and TRBJ1-5; 8 bases are shared with TRBD1. The junction had 4 bases not matched to a gene; V was cut back by 4 bases and J by 2 bases. The CDR3 spans 15 residues. Germline-derived CDR1 and CDR2 are LNHDA and SQIVND (reference sequence). CDR3 bases: TGTGCCAGTAGTACGGACAGGGAGGGCAATCAGCCCCAGCATTTT. It translates to CASSTDREGNQPQHF. Looking up the rest from reference TRBV19 and TRBJ1-5 gives the full variable domain: DGGITQSPKYLFRKEGQNVTLSCEQNLNHDAMYWYRQDPGQGLRLIYYSQIVNDFQKGDIAEGYSVSREKKESFPLTVTSAQKNPTAFYLCASSTDREGNQPQHFGDGTRLSIL.

The CDR3 reads CASSLMAGEDTQYF. DNA for the CDR3: TGTGCCAGCAGTTTAATGGCAGGGGAAGATACGCAGTATTTT. The chain recombines TRBV27 with TRBJ2-3, with D possibly TRBD1 on 6 matching bases. The germline gives CDR1 MNHEY, CDR2 SMNVEV (reference sequence). This CDR3 is built from 14 residues. The germline V and J ends were trimmed by 2 bases and 5 bases, with 11 bases remaining between them.

V is TRBV27 and J is TRBJ2-1; D may match TRBD1 or TRBD2 (5 bases each). The germline gives CDR1 MNHEY, CDR2 SMNVEV (reference sequence). CDR3 length: 12 residues. Trimming pared 0 bases from V and 10 bases from J, leaving 7 bases between. In DNA, the CDR3 is TGTGCCAGCAGTTTATCCGAGGGGGAGCAGTTCTTC. This sequence encodes CASSLSEGEQFF.

The chain links TRBV9 to TRBJ2-2; unclear D gene. The CDR3 extends over 12 amino acids. Trimming removed 4 bases from V and 7 bases from J, with 8 bases in between. Germline V CDR1 and CDR2: SGDLS, YYNGEE. This CDR3 reads CASSPQSGELFF. The CDR3 DNA follows: TGTGCCAGCAGCCCCCAGAGCGGGGAGCTGTTTTTT.

This chain joins TRBV7-6 and TRBJ1-3, with unresolved D. The CDR3 extends over 15 amino acids. V lost 5 bases and J lost 0, with 11 bases in between. Germline V gene sequence: CDR1 SGHVS, CDR2 FNYEAQ. CDR3: CASSIGRGSGNTIYF. The CDR3 coding sequence is TGTGCCAGCAGCATCGGGCGAGGCTCTGGAAACACCATATATTTT.

The chain combines TRBV7-9 with TRBJ2-1; D gene uncertain. Germline CDR1 reads SEHNR; CDR2 reads FQNEAQ (reference sequence). V lost 3 bases and J 2 bases, leaving 8 bases between the germline ends. CDR3 size: 14 residues. The DNA of the CDR3 is TGTGCCAGCAGCTTTTCGTTGCCCTACAATGAGCAGTTCTTC. It translates to CASSFSLPYNEQFF.

In this sample, this clone turned up a few times. The chain has TRBV4-1 and TRBJ2-2; D is unresolved. Germline CDR1 MGHRA, CDR2 YSYEKL. This CDR3 is 14 amino acids long. V lost 4 bases to trimming and J lost 5 bases, with 11 bases between them. CDR3 coding DNA: TGCGCCAGCAGCCGGGATTCCGGAACCGGGGAGCTGTTTTTT. This gives the protein CASSRDSGTGELFF.

The chain has TRBV11-2 and TRBJ2-1; TRBD1 aligns across 10 bases. Trimming at V came to 7 bases and at J to 4 bases, leaving 19 bases not matched to a gene. The germline V gene has CDR1 SGHAT and CDR2 FQNNGV. This CDR3 contains 19 residues. The chain's CDR3 is CASTPSYMGGTGVYNEQFF. In nucleotides, the CDR3 is TGTGCCAGCACCCCATCCTACATGGGTGGGACAGGGGTGTACAATGAGCAGTTCTTC.

The CDR3 reads CASSLEPGARGVGSYEQYF. CDR3 DNA sequence: TGTGCCAGCAGCTTAGAGCCTGGGGCAAGGGGTGTTGGGTCCTACGAGCAGTACTTC. The genes are TRBV7-9 and TRBJ2-7; TRBD1 might be the D (5 bases). CDR1 is SEHNR and CDR2 is FQNEAQ in the germline V gene (reference sequence). The CDR3 runs to 19 residues. The germline V and J ends were trimmed by 1 base and 1 base, with 23 bases remaining between them.

This clone was detected ten times or more. The chain has TRBV4-3 and TRBJ1-1; no clear D gene. The germline V gene has CDR1 LGHNA and CDR2 YSLEER. The V end was cut by 1 base, the J end by 0 bases, with 6 bases between. The CDR3 is 14 residues long. The CDR3 nucleotides read TGCGCCAGCAGCCAAGGACGGATGAACACTGAAGCTTTCTTT. Protein sequence: CASSQGRMNTEAFF.

The chain has TRBV29-1 and TRBJ2-7; possibly TRBD1 for D (6 bases). From germline, CDR1 is SQVTM and CDR2 ANQGSEA. The CDR3 is made up of 11 amino acids. Trimming cost V 7 bases and J 5 bases, with 12 bases left between them. The CDR3 loop is CSARGNNEQYF. For the CDR3, the DNA is TGCAGCGCCAGGGGTAATAACGAGCAGTACTTC.

Remarks on this clone: The sample has other DNA sequences that encode this CDR3 too. J is TRBJ2-1 and V is TRBV9; 8 bases fit TRBD2. With V trimmed by 2 bases and J by 3 bases, 1 base remained unmatched. Germline V lookup: CDR1 SGDLS, CDR2 YYNGEE. The CDR3 sequence is 14 residues long. The CDR3 sequence: CASSVSGVYNEQFF. The DNA for the CDR3 is TGTGCCAGCAGCGTTAGCGGGGTCTACAATGAGCAGTTCTTC. The full variable domain, with the rest looked up from reference TRBV9 and TRBJ2-1, is DSGVTQTPKHLITATGQRVTLRCSPRSGDLSVYWYQQSLDQGLQFLIQYYNGEERAKGNILERFSAQQFPDLHSELNLSSLELGDSALYFCASSVSGVYNEQFFGPGTRLTVL.

The chain links TRBV6-5 to TRBJ2-7; 7 nucleotides match TRBD1. The CDR3 runs to 16 residues. Germline lookup yields CDR1 MNHEY and CDR2 SVGAGI. J lost 7 bases, V lost 0 bases, and 12 bases had no gene match. CDR3 sequence: CASSYSSGTDVWEQYF. The CDR3, as DNA: TGTGCCAGCAGTTACTCGTCCGGGACAGACGTCTGGGAGCAGTACTTC.

The chain recombines TRBV27 with TRBJ1-1; weak D call: TRBD1 (5 bases). The CDR3 is 13 amino acids. Trimming stripped 7 bases from V and 3 bases from J, with 12 bases between. Germline V gene sequence: CDR1 MNHEY, CDR2 SMNVEV (reference sequence). DNA of the CDR3: TGTGCCAGCAAAGATGGGGGGTACACTGAAGCTTTCTTT. The encoded protein is CASKDGGYTEAFF.

The gene calls are TRBV7-2 and TRBJ1-2, with 8 bases identical to TRBD1. V lost 5 bases and J lost 5; bases outside the gene matches: 13. The CDR3 contains 16 residues. The V gene's germline CDR1 is SGHTA and CDR2 FQGNSA. For the CDR3, the DNA is TGTGCCAGCAGCCCTTTACAGGGGGTAGTAGGGTATGGCTACACCTTC. Its translation is CASSPLQGVVGYGYTF.

The chain carries TRBV30 and TRBJ1-5; D ambiguous. Germline V lookup: CDR1 GTSNPN, CDR2 SVGIG (reference sequence). V shed 2 bases and J shed 9 bases, with 17 bases lying between them. This CDR3 is 14 amino acids long. CDR3 sequence: CAWSSRTDYVPQHF. The CDR3 region has the DNA TGTGCCTGGAGTAGCAGAACAGACTACGTGCCCCAGCATTTT.

The chain couples TRBV13 to TRBJ2-7; no reliable D call. The CDR3 sequence is 12 residues long. Deletions cut 1 base from V and 1 base from J, with 2 bases between. The germline V gene has CDR1 PRHDT and CDR2 FYEKMQ (reference sequence). CDR3 nucleotide sequence: TGTGCCAGCAGCTTAGTATCCTACGAGCAGTACTTC. Translated: CASSLVSYEQYF.

This clone has only a few counts. The chain has TRBV7-2 and TRBJ2-5, with D unresolved. Germline CDR1 SGHTA, CDR2 FQGNSA. This CDR3 has 13 residues. Deletions cut 2 bases from V and 5 bases from J, with 9 bases between. The CDR3 here is CASSLRLGETQYF. The DNA for the CDR3 is TGTGCCAGCAGCTTAAGGCTAGGGGAGACCCAGTACTTC.